The 20 T cell receptor beta chains given below trace back to one sample, sequenced in a study of cytomegalovirus exposure and HLA in healthy donors. Using immunoSEQ multiplex PCR, the repertoire was profiled, and TCRdb retains in-frame clones only, with some absent. The table shows some 270,000 clones, with around 85% occurring only once. The specimen was PBMCs. These receptors all come from a woman between 18 and 30 years old in good health and CMV-seronegative.

V is TRBV27 and J is TRBJ2-3, with 11 bases aligning to TRBD2. CDR3 size: 19 residues. Germline-derived CDR1 and CDR2 are MNHEY and SMNVEV (reference sequence). Losses at the gene ends were 0 bases for V and 1 base for J; bases not matched to a gene: 9. CDR3 coding DNA: TGTGCCAGCAGTTTATCGCCTAGCGGGGGGATTGTAGGCACAGATACGCAGTATTTT. Translation gives CASSLSPSGGIVGTDTQYF.

The gene calls are TRBV6-5 and TRBJ2-1, with TRBD2 as a possible D gene (6 bases). Per germline, CDR1 MNHEY and CDR2 SVGAGI. The CDR3 is 16 residues long. Trimming took 0 bases from V and 1 from J, leaving 10 bases between them. The CDR3 region is CASSYSAGRSYNEQFF. CDR3 nucleotide sequence: TGTGCCAGCAGTTACTCGGCGGGAAGATCCTACAATGAGCAGTTCTTC.

The chain recombines TRBV30 with TRBJ1-5, with TRBD1 as a possible D gene (6 bases). Trimming cost V 0 bases and J 4 bases, with 10 bases left between them. The germline CDR1 and CDR2 sequences are GTSNPN and SVGIG (reference sequence). The CDR3 totals 14 residues. CDR3 in amino acids: CAWSVTQGNQPQHF. The CDR3 coding sequence is TGTGCCTGGAGTGTAACCCAGGGGAATCAGCCCCAGCATTTT.

The chain recombines TRBV27 with TRBJ1-2; D perhaps matches TRBD1 (6 bases). Germline V gene lookup returns CDR1 MNHEY and CDR2 SMNVEV (reference sequence). This CDR3 spans 15 amino acids. V was trimmed by 5 bases and J by 8 bases, leaving 21 bases between them. The CDR3 DNA reads as TGTGCCAGCAGTCCAAATCCCCTAGGGGGTAGAGGCTACACCTTC. Its protein is CASSPNPLGGRGYTF.

The CDR3 loop reads CASRPGAEGLEQYF. The CDR3 bases are TGTGCAAGTCGCCCCGGAGCGGAGGGGTTAGAGCAGTACTTC. The V gene is TRBV12-2, the J gene TRBJ2-7; the table's D call, TRBD2, was not checked against the DNA. TRBV12-2 is recorded as a pseudogene. This CDR3 is 14 amino acids long.

The chain couples TRBV2 to TRBJ2-7, with D perhaps TRBD2 (6 bases). CDR1 is SNHLY and CDR2 is FYNNEI in the germline V gene. This CDR3 spans 14 amino acids. The V end lost 6 bases, the J end lost 0 bases, and 12 bases lay between the germline ends. The CDR3 protein is CASSLRTISYEQYF. DNA for the CDR3: TGTGCCAGCAGCCTCCGGACTATCTCCTACGAGCAGTACTTC.

The chain employs TRBV28 and TRBJ2-5; no definite D call. The germline gives CDR1 MDHEN, CDR2 SYDVKM. V lost 4 bases to trimming and J lost 2 bases, with 14 bases between them. CDR3 size: 15 residues. CDR3 sequence: CASSSLAELQETQYF. CDR3 nucleotides: TGTGCCAGCAGTTCCTTGGCGGAATTACAAGAGACCCAGTACTTC.

The chain recombines TRBV6-5 with TRBJ1-6, with D possibly matching TRBD1 (6 bases). Between the trimmed V and J ends, which lost 2 bases and 9 bases, there was a span of 14 bases. The length of the CDR3 is 15 residues. The germline gives CDR1 MNHEY, CDR2 SVGAGI. Here the CDR3 reads CASSYLVRGFSPLHF. CDR3 DNA: TGTGCCAGCAGTTACCTTGTCAGGGGATTTTCACCCCTCCACTTT.

J is TRBJ1-3 and V is TRBV7-2; D is ambiguous. The CDR3 contains 14 residues. Germline V gene lookup returns CDR1 SGHTA and CDR2 FQGNSA. The V end lost 1 base, the J end lost 4 bases, and 8 bases lay between the germline ends. CDR3 residues: CASSLDYRGNTIYF. CDR3 bases: TGTGCCAGCAGCTTAGATTACAGAGGAAACACCATATATTTT.

The chain combines TRBV7-2 with TRBJ1-5, with 8 bases fitting TRBD1. The CDR3 spans 13 residues. Losses at the gene ends were 5 bases for V and 7 bases for J; bases not matched to a gene: 4. CDR1 SGHTA and CDR2 FQGNSA come from the germline V gene. The CDR3 protein is CASSPDRAQPQHF. The CDR3 DNA follows: TGTGCCAGCAGCCCGGACAGGGCCCAGCCCCAGCATTTT.

This chain joins TRBV19 and TRBJ1-4, with D possibly being TRBD1 (5 bases). Germline V gene sequence: CDR1 LNHDA, CDR2 SQIVND (reference sequence). Trimming took 8 bases from V and 5 from J, leaving 15 bases between them. There are 14 residues in the CDR3. The CDR3 is CASGRGRDNEKLFF. The CDR3, as DNA: TGTGCCAGTGGGAGGGGCAGGGACAATGAAAAACTGTTTTTT.

The rearrangement joins TRBV29-1 to TRBJ1-2, with 9 bases that match TRBD1. Germline-derived CDR1 and CDR2 are SQVTM and ANQGSEA. The length of the CDR3 is 14 residues. V trimming: 5 bases; J trimming: 1 base; junction bases outside the gene matches: 5. CDR3 loop: CSVCYRGRNYGYTF. The CDR3 region has the DNA TGCAGCGTTTGCTACAGGGGGCGTAACTATGGCTACACCTTC.

About this clone: One end of the junction does not line up with germline, which may come from a read error. The chain employs TRBV27 and TRBJ1-5; 7 bases fit TRBD1. This CDR3 contains 15 residues. From germline, CDR1 is MNHEY and CDR2 SMNVEV (reference sequence). DNA of the CDR3: TGTGCCAGCAGTCTATCAGGGGGAAATAATCAGCCCCAGCATTTT. Amino acids: CASSLSGGNNQPQHF.

The gene calls are TRBV2 and TRBJ2-2; 9 bases agree with TRBD1. CDR1 and CDR2 from the germline V gene are SNHLY and FYNNEI. The V and J ends lost 7 bases and 5 bases, in that order; junction bases with no gene match: 8. The CDR3 has 15 residues. This CDR3 is CASTRTGEGTGELFF. The CDR3 DNA reads TGTGCCAGCACCCGGACAGGGGAGGGAACCGGGGAGCTGTTTTTT. Full variable domain (remainder filled in from reference TRBV2 and TRBJ2-2): EPEVTQTPSHQVTQMGQEVILRCVPISNHLYFYWYRQILGQKVEFLVSFYNNEISEKSEIFDDQFSVERPDGSNFTLKIRSTKLEDSAMYFCASTRTGEGTGELFFGEGSRLTVL.

The V gene is TRBV5-6, the J gene TRBJ1-5, with D possibly TRBD1 on 5 matching bases. From germline, CDR1 is SGHDT and CDR2 YYEEEE. V lost 2 bases, J lost 5 bases, and 8 bases lay in between. This CDR3 is 13 amino acids long. The CDR3 DNA sequence: TGTGCCAGCAGCTTCGCAGGGTATCAGCCCCAGCATTTT. Protein sequence: CASSFAGYQPQHF.

The chain recombines TRBV4-1 with TRBJ2-1, with 9 bases matching TRBD1. V shed 4 bases and J 8 bases; nucleotides not matched to a gene: 6. The CDR3 has 14 amino acids. CDR1 and CDR2 from the germline V gene are MGHRA and YSYEKL. DNA of the CDR3: TGCGCCAGCAGCCTCGGGACAGGGATCGATGAGCAGTTCTTC. It codes for CASSLGTGIDEQFF.

This chain connects TRBV7-8 to TRBJ2-7; TRBD2 matches at 10 bases. Per the germline V gene, CDR1 is SGHVS and CDR2 is FQNEAQ. The V segment lost 4 bases and the J segment 5 bases; nucleotides outside the gene matches: 8. The CDR3 totals 15 residues. CDR3 protein: CASSSQAGGPHEQYF. In DNA form, the CDR3 reads TGTGCCAGCAGCTCCCAAGCGGGGGGGCCGCACGAGCAGTACTTC.

This clone was seen a few times. This chain joins TRBV7-2 and TRBJ2-7, with D possibly being TRBD1 (5 bases). Per germline, CDR1 SGHTA and CDR2 FQGNSA. The CDR3 extends over 14 amino acids. V was shortened by 5 bases and J by 1 base, with 12 bases between the two germline ends. CDR3 amino acids: CASSPDISSYEQYF. The CDR3 nucleotides read TGTGCCAGCAGCCCGGACATTAGTTCCTACGAGCAGTACTTC.

V gene TRBV5-5 combines with J gene TRBJ2-2; D remains unclear. Germline V gives CDR1 SGHKS, CDR2 YYEKEE (reference sequence). V was clipped by 1 base and J by 4 bases, with 5 bases between them. The CDR3 loop spans 13 amino acids. CDR3 sequence (DNA): TGTGCCAGCAGCTTGTACGGCACCGGGGAGCTGTTTTTT. It is translated as CASSLYGTGELFF.

This clone was recorded only once. V is TRBV9 and J is TRBJ2-5; D possibly corresponds to TRBD1 (6 bases). This CDR3 has 13 residues. Germline CDR1 reads SGDLS; CDR2 reads YYNGEE. Trimming pared 3 bases from V and 7 bases from J, leaving 13 bases between. For the CDR3, the DNA is TGTGCCAGCAGCGCCGACAGGTATGGGACCCAGTACTTC. Its translation: CASSADRYGTQYF.